The 27 T cell receptor beta chains given below trace back to one sample, sequenced in a study of T cell responses to AZD1222 COVID-19 vaccine. Libraries were prepared by immunoSEQ multiplex PCR; TCRdb keeps only in-frame clonotypes and omits some of them. This table holds around 160,000 clones, about 93% found once. The input for sequencing was peripheral blood, taken on day 0 of AZD1222 vaccination. Receptors were obtained from an adult in good health.

The chain couples TRBV28 to TRBJ2-5; D is possibly TRBD1 or TRBD2 (5 bases each). The CDR3 totals 15 residues. V was shortened by 6 bases and J by 0 bases, with 14 bases between the two germline ends. Germline V gives CDR1 MDHEN, CDR2 SYDVKM. The CDR3 DNA sequence: TGTGCCAGCAGCTTAGGGTGGGGGAACCAAGAGACCCAGTACTTC. It yields the protein CASSLGWGNQETQYF.

This chain links TRBV27 with TRBJ1-6, with 7 bases fitting TRBD1. From germline, CDR1 is MNHEY and CDR2 SMNVEV (reference sequence). V lost 5 bases and J lost 8; bases outside the gene matches: 6. The CDR3 is 14 residues long. The CDR3 nucleotides read TGTGCCAGCAGTATTAACAGGGGTGATTCACCCCTCCACTTT. It is translated as CASSINRGDSPLHF.

This clone was observed a single time. V usage is TRBV5-1 and J usage is TRBJ2-7, with 9 bases fitting TRBD1. Germline assignment: CDR1 SGHRS and CDR2 YFSETQ. V lost 3 bases, J lost 6 bases, and 13 bases stayed unmatched. The CDR3 consists of 16 residues. The CDR3 coding sequence is TGCGCCAGCAGCTGGGGCACCGGGACAGGGTTCGGCGAGCAGTACTTC. Translation: CASSWGTGTGFGEQYF.

The gene calls are TRBV7-9 and TRBJ2-1; D gene uncertain. The CDR3 is made up of 10 amino acids. Trimming left V 4 bases short and J 9 bases short, with 4 bases between. The germline V gene encodes CDR1 SEHNR and CDR2 FQNEAQ (reference sequence). The CDR3 DNA reads as TGTGCCAGCAGCTCGGGTGAGCAGTTCTTC. This encodes CASSSGEQFF.

The chain employs TRBV29-1 and TRBJ2-5, with TRBD2 as a possible D gene (6 bases). Trimming shortened V by 3 bases and J by 3 bases, and 8 bases separated the two germline ends. CDR1 is SQVTM and CDR2 is ANQGSEA in the germline V gene. CDR3 size: 12 residues. CDR3 residues: CSVEGTEETQYF. CDR3 nucleotides: TGCAGCGTTGAGGGGACTGAAGAGACCCAGTACTTC.

This chain joins TRBV29-1 and TRBJ1-1; D not resolved. The CDR3 sequence is 15 residues long. Trimming removed 3 bases at V and 2 bases at J, with 16 bases between. Germline V gives CDR1 SQVTM, CDR2 ANQGSEA. The DNA of the CDR3 is TGCAGCGTTGAGGTTTATCTGGCAGCAAACACTGAAGCTTTCTTT. Its protein is CSVEVYLAANTEAFF.

This chain links TRBV6-2 or TRBV6-3 with TRBJ2-2, with D unresolved. This CDR3 region has 16 residues. Germline values: CDR1 MNHEY, CDR2 SVGEGT. V lost 2 bases to trimming and J lost 1 base, with 11 bases between them. This chain's CDR3 is CASSYDDIKNTGELFF. The CDR3 coding sequence is TGTGCCAGCAGTTACGATGACATAAAGAACACCGGGGAGCTGTTTTTT.

The chain is built from TRBV6-5 and TRBJ1-2; TRBD1 might be the D (5 bases). Trimming stripped 5 bases from V and 4 bases from J, with 14 bases between. The germline CDR1 and CDR2 sequences are MNHEY and SVGAGI. The CDR3 sequence is 14 residues long. CDR3 amino acids: CASSPWGVSYGYTF. In nucleotides, the CDR3 is TGTGCCAGCAGTCCTTGGGGGGTAAGCTATGGCTACACCTTC.

The V call is TRBV27, the J call TRBJ1-1; no firm D call. Per germline, CDR1 MNHEY and CDR2 SMNVEV (reference sequence). Trimming left V 6 bases short and J 1 base short, with 15 bases between. The CDR3 runs 15 residues. The chain's CDR3 is CASRPAGGENTEAFF. The CDR3 DNA follows: TGTGCCAGCAGGCCCGCTGGAGGTGAGAACACTGAAGCTTTCTTT.

The rearrangement uses TRBV7-3 and TRBJ2-2; 7 bases are shared with TRBD1. This CDR3 is 16 amino acids long. V gave up 5 bases and J gave up 2 bases; unmatched junction bases: 8. From germline, CDR1 is SGHTA and CDR2 FQGTGA. The CDR3 loop is CASSPFGTDNTGELFF. In DNA form, the CDR3 reads TGTGCCAGCAGCCCTTTTGGGACAGATAACACCGGGGAGCTGTTTTTT. The whole variable domain, remainder taken from reference TRBV7-3 and TRBJ2-2, is GAGVSQTPSNKVTEKGKYVELRCDPISGHTALYWYRQSLGQGPEFLIYFQGTGAADDSGLPNDRFFAVRPEGSVSTLKIQRTERGDSAVYLCASSPFGTDNTGELFFGEGSRLTVL.

On this clone: The germline gene is not matched at one end of the junction; a read error may be the cause. The rearrangement joins TRBV6-1 to TRBJ2-7; D may be TRBD2 (7 bases). The CDR3 has 15 residues. Germline V gene sequence: CDR1 MNHNS, CDR2 SASEGT. The CDR3 sequence: CASREGGGSSYEQYF. The DNA for the CDR3 is TGTGCCAGCAGGGAAGGGGGGGGGAGCTCCTACGAGCAGTACTTC.

The count of this clone is one. The J gene is TRBJ1-1, the V gene TRBV9; TRBD1 aligns across 8 bases. Germline CDR1 SGDLS, CDR2 YYNGEE. This CDR3 contains 14 residues. V lost 4 bases to trimming and J lost 1 base; unmatched junction nucleotides: 3. Here the CDR3 DNA reads TGTGCCAGCAGCACAACAGGGGGGAACACTGAAGCTTTCTTT. Protein product: CASSTTGGNTEAFF.

This chain joins TRBV7-9 and TRBJ2-2; 9 bases agree with TRBD1. CDR1 and CDR2 (germline): SEHNR, FQNEAQ (reference sequence). V lost 4 bases, J lost 6 bases, and 3 bases stayed unmatched. The CDR3 spans 14 residues. CDR3 in amino acids: CASSSTGGPGELFF. CDR3 DNA: TGTGCCAGCAGCTCCACAGGGGGCCCCGGGGAGCTGTTTTTT.

The V call is TRBV18, the J call TRBJ2-1, with D tentatively TRBD2 (6 bases). The V and J ends lost 2 bases and 4 bases respectively, with 21 bases between them. The CDR3 has 18 residues. The V gene's germline CDR1 is KGHSH and CDR2 LQKENI. CDR3 bases: TGTGCCAGCTCACCAGACTGGGCTCTCGGGAGTAGGTACAATGAGCAGTTCTTC. It yields the protein CASSPDWALGSRYNEQFF.

This clone was observed once. The rearrangement uses TRBV28 and TRBJ1-5, with D tentatively TRBD1 (5 bases). Germline V lookup: CDR1 MDHEN, CDR2 SYDVKM. This CDR3 has 15 residues. The ends were cut back, 5 bases at V and 0 bases at J, with 11 bases in the middle. The CDR3 region is CASSRSRDSNQPQHF. In DNA, the CDR3 is TGTGCCAGCAGTCGTAGCAGGGATAGCAATCAGCCCCAGCATTTT.

V gene TRBV27 combines with J gene TRBJ2-7, with D possibly matching TRBD1 (5 bases). Trimming stripped 5 bases from V and 1 base from J, with 9 bases between. Germline V gives CDR1 MNHEY, CDR2 SMNVEV (reference sequence). The CDR3 spans 13 residues. The CDR3 region has the DNA TGTGCCAGCAGTCAGCGACAGTCCTACGAGCAGTACTTC. Translated, it gives CASSQRQSYEQYF.

This chain links TRBV25-1 with TRBJ1-1; D perhaps matches TRBD1 (6 bases). The CDR3 is 15 amino acids. The V end lost 0 bases, the J end lost 3 bases, and 11 bases lay between the germline ends. The germline CDR1 and CDR2 sequences are MGHDK and SYGVNS. The CDR3 nucleotides read TGTGCCAGCAGTGAATACGGGGGCGGCCACACTGAAGCTTTCTTT. Translation gives CASSEYGGGHTEAFF. Variable domain in full (rest from reference TRBV25-1 and TRBJ1-1): EADIYQTPRYLVIGTGKKITLECSQTMGHDKMYWYQQDPGMELHLIHYSYGVNSTEKGDLSSESTVSRIRTEHFPLTLESARPSHTSQYLCASSEYGGGHTEAFFGQGTRLTVV.

The V call is TRBV29-1, the J call TRBJ1-5; D not certain. There are 12 residues in the CDR3. The V end was cut by 3 bases, the J end by 5 bases, with 8 bases between. Germline CDR1 and CDR2: SQVTM and ANQGSEA. DNA for the CDR3: TGCAGCGTTGAGGCCCGTCATCAGCCCCAGCATTTT. Translating gives CSVEARHQPQHF.

This clone was recorded only once. The DNA of the CDR3 is TGTGCCAGCAGCCAAGATAGACACTTGAACACTGAAGCTTTCTTT. Amino acids: CASSQDRHLNTEAFF. This chain joins TRBV3-1 (or the pseudogene TRBV3-2) and TRBJ1-1; the D is unclear. The CDR3 has 15 residues. V was pared by 0 bases and J by 0 bases, with 8 bases between. The V gene's germline CDR1 is LGHDT and CDR2 YNNKEL (reference sequence).

This clone showed up just once. The chain combines TRBV28 with TRBJ1-1; maybe TRBD1 (5 bases). Looked up from germline, CDR1 is MDHEN and CDR2 is SYDVKM. CDR3 length equals 15 residues. Between the trimmed V and J ends, which lost 3 bases and 6 bases, there was a span of 17 bases. The CDR3 DNA follows: TGTGCCAGCAGTTTGAACCTAGGGGTTAACCCTGAAGCTTTCTTT. It yields the protein CASSLNLGVNPEAFF.

The chain combines TRBV7-3 with TRBJ1-1; weak D call: TRBD1 (5 bases). CDR3 length equals 15 residues. From germline, CDR1 is SGHTA and CDR2 FQGTGA. Trimming took off 2 bases at V and 0 bases at J, with 10 bases between the two ends. The CDR3 bases are TGTGCCAGCAGCTTAGATGGGGGGGTGAACACTGAAGCTTTCTTT. This translates into CASSLDGGVNTEAFF.

In DNA form, the CDR3 reads TGTGCCAGCAGTCAGGGATGGACGGAAGATAGCGGGAGTTTCTACGAGCAGTACTTC. It translates to CASSQGWTEDSGSFYEQYF. The rearrangement uses TRBV6-6 and TRBJ2-7, with 9 bases that match TRBD2. Germline loops: CDR1 MNHNY, CDR2 SVGAGI (reference sequence). J lost 3 bases, V lost 5 bases, and 20 bases had no gene match. CDR3 length equals 19 residues.

V usage is TRBV6-5 and J usage is TRBJ2-5; D is tentatively TRBD1 or TRBD2 (7 bases each). Per germline, CDR1 MNHEY and CDR2 SVGAGI. Trimming removed 6 bases from V and 5 bases from J, with 16 bases in between. This CDR3 spans 14 amino acids. As DNA, the CDR3 is TGTGCCAGCAGATCGACAGGGCGGGAGGAGACCCAGTACTTC. It is translated as CASRSTGREETQYF.

The chain employs TRBV19 and TRBJ2-1, with D tentatively TRBD2 (5 bases). The CDR3 is 16 residues long. CDR1 is LNHDA, CDR2 SQIVND, per germline (reference sequence). Between the trimmed V and J ends, which lost 2 bases and 0 bases, there was a span of 11 bases. CDR3 sequence (DNA): TGTGCCAGTAGTATATTTGTAGCGTCCTCCTACAATGAGCAGTTCTTC. Protein product: CASSIFVASSYNEQFF. The full variable domain, completed using reference TRBV19 and TRBJ2-1, is DGGITQSPKYLFRKEGQNVTLSCEQNLNHDAMYWYRQDPGQGLRLIYYSQIVNDFQKGDIAEGYSVSREKKESFPLTVTSAQKNPTAFYLCASSIFVASSYNEQFFGPGTRLTVL.

This sequence joins TRBV6-5 and TRBJ1-6; D perhaps matches TRBD1 (5 bases). CDR3 size: 15 residues. CDR1 is MNHEY, CDR2 SVGAGI, per germline. Trimming pared 2 bases from V and 6 bases from J, leaving 11 bases between. CDR3 sequence reads: CASSYVQGVNSPLHF. In nucleotides, the CDR3 is TGTGCCAGCAGTTACGTGCAGGGAGTTAATTCACCCCTCCACTTT.

The rearrangement links TRBV5-1 to TRBJ2-7, with D unclear. The ends were cut back, 0 bases at V and 5 bases at J, with 12 bases in the middle. Germline CDR1 and CDR2: SGHRS and YFSETQ. The CDR3 is 14 amino acids. CDR3 sequence: CASSLGFRVDEQYF. The CDR3 DNA follows: TGCGCCAGCAGCTTGGGGTTTAGGGTCGACGAGCAGTACTTC.

The V gene is TRBV5-4, the J gene TRBJ1-2, with 7 nucleotides matching TRBD1. V shed 4 bases and J 2 bases; nucleotides not matched to a gene: 5. Germline CDR1 reads SGHNT; CDR2 reads YYREEE (reference sequence). This CDR3 has 14 amino acids. The CDR3 bases are TGTGCCAGCAGCGAGGGACAGTTCAACTATGGCTACACCTTC. It is translated as CASSEGQFNYGYTF. The whole variable domain, remainder taken from reference TRBV5-4 and TRBJ1-2, is ETGVTQSPTHLIKTRGQQVTLRCSSQSGHNTVSWYQQALGQGPQFIFQYYREEENGRGNFPPRFSGLQFPNYSSELNVNALELDDSALYLCASSEGQFNYGYTFGSGTRLTVV.